This is a list of T cell receptor beta chains from one sample in a study of T cell repertoires in cytomegalovirus infection. TCRdb passed the reads through MiXCR, listing each CDR3 protein once. The table records tens of thousands of distinct CDR3 sequences, roughly a fifth of them present only once. What these receptors recognize is not known. The material was CD8+ T cells from cultured PBMCs, obtained from culture after CMV antigen stimulation. All receptors derive from a human donor in good health (CMV status not recorded). Some clones in this sample may be carry-over from other donors' samples. The CDR3 runs from the conserved cysteine through the conserved F or W. A D gene is named only where the DNA matches it firmly. Clone size is not always given. Where it is, it says once, few, many or a class for expanded clones.

cdr3_nt	cdr3_aa	j_call	v_call	clone_size	d_call
TGTGCCAGCAGCTTATACCCCGCACATTTAGGGGGCGCCTATGGCTACACCTTC	CASSLYPAHLGGAYGYTF	TRBJ1-2	TRBV7-2	few	TRBD1
TGTGCCAGCAGCTTGGGACAGGGTATCTACGAGCAGTACTTC	CASSLGQGIYEQYF	TRBJ2-7	TRBV7-9	few	TRBD1
TGTGCCAGCACCCCAATGGCCCGGAATGAAAAACTGTTTTTT	CASTPMARNEKLFF	TRBJ1-4	TRBV7-9	many	.
TGTGCCAGTAGGGGGACAGCCGCGGGGGATGGCTACACCTTC	CASRGTAAGDGYTF	TRBJ1-2	TRBV19	.	TRBD1
TGTGCCAGCAGTTACTCCCAAATGAACACTGAAGCTTTCTTT	CASSYSQMNTEAFF	TRBJ1-1	TRBV6-6	few	.
TGTGCCAGCAGCTGGGACAGGGAGGGCTATGGCTACACCTTC	CASSWDREGYGYTF	TRBJ1-2	TRBV7-9	.	TRBD1
TGTGCCAGCACCGCCGGGACAGGGGTTTATGGCTACACCTTC	CASTAGTGVYGYTF	TRBJ1-2	TRBV12-3/TRBV12-4	.	TRBD1
TGTGCCAGCAGCTTAGCCGCGGCAGGGAATCAGCCCCAGCATTTT	CASSLAAAGNQPQHF	TRBJ1-5	TRBV7-6	.	.
TGCGCCAGCAGCCAAGATCGTGGACAGCCCTACAATGAGCAGTTCTTC	CASSQDRGQPYNEQFF	TRBJ2-1	TRBV4-3	.	.
TGTGCCAGCAGTGAAGGGACAGGGGGCCAAGAGACCCAGTACTTC	CASSEGTGGQETQYF	TRBJ2-5	TRBV6-4	.	TRBD1
TGTGCCAGCAGCCTCGGGACAGAAGGTTACGAGCAGTACTTC	CASSLGTEGYEQYF	TRBJ2-7	TRBV7-6	once	TRBD1
TGTGCCAGCAGTCAGGATTTTAGAGATACGCAGTATTTT	CASSQDFRDTQYF	TRBJ2-3	TRBV27	.	.
TGTGCCAGCAGTTTGGAGGGCTCCTACAATGAGCAGTTCTTC	CASSLEGSYNEQFF	TRBJ2-1	TRBV6-2/TRBV6-3	.	.
TGCGCCAGCAGCTTGGCGGAGACAAGCACAGATACGCAGTATTTT	CASSLAETSTDTQYF	TRBJ2-3	TRBV5-1	few	.
TGTGCCACCAGTACCCCGGGACTAACCAATGAGCAGTTCTTC	CATSTPGLTNEQFF	TRBJ2-1	TRBV24-1	.	TRBD2
TGTGCCAGTATCGGGCCTCAGGGACCTATTGGCTACACCTTC	CASIGPQGPIGYTF	TRBJ1-2	TRBV19	.	.
TGTGCCAGCAGTTACACCGTCCCGGGACAGGGATTGGCCTACAATGAGCAGTTCTTC	CASSYTVPGQGLAYNEQFF	TRBJ2-1	TRBV6-2/TRBV6-3	.	TRBD1
TGTGCCAGCAGTCCGGGACCGCCGGACGAGCAGTACTTC	CASSPGPPDEQYF	TRBJ2-7	TRBV12-3/TRBV12-4	.	.
TGTGCCAGCAGCTTAGGGGGTGTCTATAATTCACCCCTCCACTTT	CASSLGGVYNSPLHF	TRBJ1-6	TRBV7-2	few	.
TGTGCCAGCAGCTTGCAGGGAGAAGCTTTCTTT	CASSLQGEAFF	TRBJ1-1	TRBV5-6	few	.
TGTGCCAGCAGTTACCAGACGACAGGGTCGAAAACTGAAGCTTTCTTT	CASSYQTTGSKTEAFF	TRBJ1-1	TRBV6-2/TRBV6-3	.	TRBD1
TGTGCCAGCAGAGCTGGACAGCAGAACACTGAAGCTTTCTTT	CASRAGQQNTEAFF	TRBJ1-1	TRBV4-2	.	.
TGTGCCAGCAGCTTATGGAGCGGGGCCACCTACGAGCAGTACTTC	CASSLWSGATYEQYF	TRBJ2-7	TRBV7-6	few	TRBD2
TGTGCCAGCAGCCTGGACACAGTGGGATTTAGCACAGATACGCAGTATTTT	CASSLDTVGFSTDTQYF	TRBJ2-3	TRBV6-1	.	.
TGTGCCAGCAGCTTAAATCCAGGACAGGAGTTTCAGTACTTC	CASSLNPGQEFQYF	TRBJ2-4	TRBV7-2	few	TRBD1
TGTGCCAGCAGTTGGTCAGGGCAGCGGGAGCAGTACTTC	CASSWSGQREQYF	TRBJ2-7	TRBV27	.	.
TGTGCCAGCAGCTATACAGGGCCCCCCTACGAGCAGTACTTC	CASSYTGPPYEQYF	TRBJ2-7	TRBV6-2/TRBV6-3	.	.
TGTGCCAGCAGCTTAGTTCGAGGCGCCTATAATTCACCCCTCCACTTT	CASSLVRGAYNSPLHF	TRBJ1-6	TRBV11-2	few	.
TGTGCCAGCAGCTTAATTTTTCGAGGGCAGGGCCGGACCGGGGAGCTGTTTTTT	CASSLIFRGQGRTGELFF	TRBJ2-2	TRBV7-6	.	.
TGTGCCAGCTCCCCAAAGGCCCGGATTAATGAAAAACTGTTTTTT	CASSPKARINEKLFF	TRBJ1-4	TRBV18	.	.
TGTGCCAGCAGTCCTCTAGCGGGAGGGCCGAGTGAGCAGTTCTTC	CASSPLAGGPSEQFF	TRBJ2-1	TRBV7-2	few	TRBD2
TGTGCCAGCAGTGAATGGGGTGCCGGGGCCAACGTCCTGACTTTC	CASSEWGAGANVLTF	TRBJ2-6	TRBV2	.	.
TGTGCCAGCATCCGACCGGCTGAAGCTTTCTTT	CASIRPAEAFF	TRBJ1-1	TRBV6-5	.	.
TGTGCCAGCAGCTTAGTCCTGGACAGGGGTCCACTAGCCAAAAACATTCAGTACTTC	CASSLVLDRGPLAKNIQYF	TRBJ2-4	TRBV7-9	few	TRBD1
TGTGCCAGCAGTTTAGCGGTGGGGACCGACAGGGGGCATGCACCCCTCCACTTT	CASSLAVGTDRGHAPLHF	TRBJ1-6	TRBV12-3/TRBV12-4	few	TRBD1
TGTGCCAGCAGCCTAACCACTAGCGGCAATGAGCAGTTCTTC	CASSLTTSGNEQFF	TRBJ2-1	TRBV6-1	.	TRBD2
TGTGCCAGCAGCTCGTCACCTTTCGAGCAGTACTTC	CASSSSPFEQYF	TRBJ2-7	TRBV7-9	few	.
TGTGCCAGCAGCAACGAATGGACAGGGTCTGGGGCCAACGTCCTGACTTTC	CASSNEWTGSGANVLTF	TRBJ2-6	TRBV5-6	many	TRBD1
TGTGCCAGCAGCTTAGACAGGGGTATCTATGGCTACACCTTC	CASSLDRGIYGYTF	TRBJ1-2	TRBV7-9	few	TRBD1
TGCGCCAGCAGCCAAGGATGGGGGCCGGAGACCCAGTACTTC	CASSQGWGPETQYF	TRBJ2-5	TRBV4-3	.	.
TGTGCCAGCAGCTCCGGAGATGGGAACCGGGGCAATGAGCAGTTCTTC	CASSSGDGNRGNEQFF	TRBJ2-1	TRBV7-6	.	.
TGTGCCAGCAGCCCCTCACGGGGGAGCAATCAGCGCCAGCATTTT	CASSPSRGSNQRQHF	TRBJ1-5	TRBV7-2	.	.
TGCGCCAGCAGCCCTGGCGGGGGACCCGGGTGGAGATCCTACGAGCAGTACTTC	CASSPGGGPGWRSYEQYF	TRBJ2-7	TRBV4-3	.	TRBD2
TGCGCCAGCAGCCAGGATACTTTCTCCTACGAGCAGTACTTC	CASSQDTFSYEQYF	TRBJ2-7	TRBV4-3	many	.
TGTGCCAGCAGCGGGGGGGACACTAGCGGGGGTCGCCCCTACAATGAGCAGTTCTTC	CASSGGDTSGGRPYNEQFF	TRBJ2-1	TRBV7-9	few	TRBD2
TGCGCCAGCAGCCAAGAACCCAGGGACCAAAACTATGGCTACACCTTC	CASSQEPRDQNYGYTF	TRBJ1-2	TRBV4-1	few	.
TGTGCCAGCAGTTTAGGTAGCGGGGAATACAATGAGCAGTTCTTC	CASSLGSGEYNEQFF	TRBJ2-1	TRBV28	few	TRBD2
TGTGCCAGCAGCGTTGCTAGCCGGAATGAGCAGTTCTTC	CASSVASRNEQFF	TRBJ2-1	TRBV9	.	.
TGTGCCAGCAGTCTCTCACCGACCCCGGGGGACACTGAAGCTTTCTTT	CASSLSPTPGDTEAFF	TRBJ1-1	TRBV12-3/TRBV12-4	few	.
TGTGCCAGCAGTTTCTACGGCGTTCAGCCCCAGCATTTT	CASSFYGVQPQHF	TRBJ1-5	TRBV12-3/TRBV12-4	few	.
TGTGCCAGCAGCTTACATTTACTAGGAGAGACCCAGTACTTC	CASSLHLLGETQYF	TRBJ2-5	TRBV7-6	.	.
TGTGCCAGCGCCCCGGGGGGTCGGACAGCTGGGGGTCAGTCGGAGACCCAGTACTTC	CASAPGGRTAGGQSETQYF	TRBJ2-5	TRBV28	.	.
TGCAGTGCTAGACCGGCCGTCACCTATAATTCACCCCTCCACTTT	CSARPAVTYNSPLHF	TRBJ1-6	TRBV20-1	few	.
TGTGCCAGCAGTTACGTCTCGAACACTGAAGCCTTCTTT	CASSYVSNTEAFF	TRBJ1-1	TRBV6-5	.	.
TGTGCCAGCAGCTCCGTGAGGGCCCGGGATGAGCAGTTCTTC	CASSSVRARDEQFF	TRBJ2-1	TRBV7-2	few	.
TGTGCCAGTAGTATAGGGGCAGGGCCCTACGAGCAGTACTTC	CASSIGAGPYEQYF	TRBJ2-7	TRBV19	few	.